This T cell receptor (beta chain) derives from a study of identical twins. Study conclusions and caveats: Findings depended on cross-sectional statistics rather than tracking the same donors. Some out-of-frame alpha sequences were shared by twins, and these showed excess low generation probability.

Trimming removed 3 bases at V and 2 bases at J, with 20 bases between. The CDR3 has 17 residues. Worth noting for this clonotype: Its antigen is not known.

The cDNA had a unique molecular identifier and a template-switch universal primer site. TCRdb passed the 5' RACE reads through MiXCR, listing each CDR3 protein once. The repertoire holds 1.5 million to 2 million distinct CDR3 sequences, with 32% as singletons. The rearrangement uses TRBV12-3 or TRBV12-4 and TRBJ2-7; perhaps TRBD1 as D (6 bases). The source of this sequence is a newborn girl in good health. What was sequenced was cord blood. CDR3 coding DNA: TGTGCCAGCAGTTTGACTTCCGGAGACAGGTTGACCTACGAGCAGTACTTC. It encodes CASSLTSGDRLTYEQYF.